Listed here are 18 T cell receptor beta chains from one sample, sequenced in a study of post-analysis software for immune sequencing data. Study conclusions and caveats: Patients used several TRBV segments, including TRBV5-6, TRBV5-1 and TRBV20-1, more often than controls.

Unique-molecular-identifier-tagged TCR beta cDNA libraries were used. TCRdb ran MiXCR on the PCR reads and lists one entry per CDR3 protein. The table has about 430,000 distinct CDR3 sequences, 35% to 45% seen once. No antigen has been identified for these receptors. Sequences were obtained from blood. The receptor source for this set is a girl aged 2-10 years with multiple sclerosis.

This chain links TRBV20-1 with TRBJ1-5; no clear D. The CDR3 runs to 14 residues. The ends were cut back, 1 base at V and 0 bases at J, with 7 bases in the middle. The germline CDR1 and CDR2 sequences are DFQATT and SNEGSKA (reference sequence). CDR3 region: CSARAGDSNQPQHF. CDR3 coding DNA: TGCAGTGCTAGAGCCGGGGATAGCAATCAGCCCCAGCATTTT.

The chain couples TRBV7-9 to TRBJ2-7; TRBD1 aligns across 8 bases. Germline CDR1 is SEHNR and CDR2 is FQNEAQ (reference sequence). With V trimmed by 6 bases and J by 2 bases, 9 bases remained unmatched. The CDR3 is 15 residues long. For the CDR3, the DNA is TGTGCCAGCAGGTTTGACAGGGGCTATCCCTACGAGCAGTACTTC. Protein product: CASRFDRGYPYEQYF.

This clonotype was picked up one time. The rearrangement joins TRBV9 to TRBJ2-1; 14 positions match TRBD2. The CDR3 has 19 amino acids. The V gene end was trimmed by 3 bases and the J gene end by 2 bases; junction bases not matched to a gene: 10. CDR1 and CDR2 from the germline V gene are SGDLS and YYNGEE. The chain's CDR3 is CASSAATGLAGETYNEQFF. For the CDR3, the DNA is TGTGCCAGCAGCGCCGCGACGGGACTAGCGGGAGAGACCTACAATGAGCAGTTCTTC.

The chain carries TRBV2 and TRBJ2-5; D is unresolved. TRBJ2-7 matches the DNA end more closely, so the J call is doubtful. The CDR3 loop spans 14 amino acids. Germline CDR1 is SNHLY and CDR2 is FYNNEI. The CDR3 spells CASTGGLPPYEQYF. CDR3 coding DNA: TGTGCCAGCACCGGTGGCCTGCCGCCCTACGAGCAGTACTTC.

The chain employs TRBV6-5 and TRBJ1-1; a possible D gene is TRBD1 (5 bases). The V and J ends lost 7 bases and 1 base respectively, with 16 bases between them. The CDR3 is 15 residues long. Germline-derived CDR1 and CDR2 are MNHEY and SVGAGI. The CDR3 is CASKLRGEANTEAFF. The CDR3, as DNA: TGTGCCAGCAAACTACGGGGGGAGGCGAACACTGAAGCTTTCTTT.

The rearrangement uses TRBV14 and TRBJ2-3; TRBD2 matches 10 bases. The germline V gene encodes CDR1 SGHDN and CDR2 FVKESK. V lost 0 bases to trimming and J lost 3 bases; unmatched junction nucleotides: 6. The CDR3 has 17 amino acids. CDR3 loop: CASSQDKSSGGTDTQYF. DNA of the CDR3: TGTGCCAGCAGCCAAGATAAGTCTAGCGGGGGTACAGATACGCAGTATTTT.

Only one count was recorded for this clonotype. The chain has TRBV28 and TRBJ2-7, with 10 bases lining up with TRBD2. This CDR3 has 17 residues. Germline CDR1 reads MDHEN; CDR2 reads SYDVKM. Losses at the gene ends were 2 bases for V and 1 base for J; bases not matched to a gene: 8. DNA of the CDR3: TGTGCCAGCAGTTTACTCCTTCCTAGCGGGAGTTCCTACGAGCAGTACTTC. Protein: CASSLLLPSGSSYEQYF.

The rearrangement uses TRBV5-1 and TRBJ1-2; D gene ambiguous. V lost 2 bases and J lost 2, with 13 bases in between. Germline CDR1 SGHRS, CDR2 YFSETQ. There are 15 residues in the CDR3. CDR3 sequence: CASSFMAMNNYGYTF. DNA of the CDR3: TGCGCCAGCAGCTTCATGGCGATGAACAACTATGGCTACACCTTC.

DNA for the CDR3: TGTGCCAGCAGCCCCCTGGGGACAGGGTTTAACAATGAGCAGTTCTTC. It is translated as CASSPLGTGFNNEQFF. V and J are TRBV9 and TRBJ2-1; 9 nucleotides line up with TRBD1. Germline V CDR1 and CDR2: SGDLS, YYNGEE. The length of the CDR3 is 16 residues. The trim removed 4 bases at V and 5 bases at J, leaving 10 bases unmatched.

The chain recombines TRBV29-1 with TRBJ2-7, with D perhaps TRBD1 (6 bases). The CDR3 has 13 residues. V was pared by 7 bases and J by 0 bases, with 13 bases between. Germline lookup yields CDR1 SQVTM and CDR2 ANQGSEA. The CDR3 DNA reads TGCAGCGCTGGGACGGACAGCTCCTACGAGCAGTACTTC. Protein: CSAGTDSSYEQYF.

This clonotype has more than one count but fewer than ten. The chain employs TRBV5-1 and TRBJ2-7, with TRBD1 matching 8 bases. CDR1 and CDR2 from the germline V gene are SGHRS and YFSETQ. V shed 0 bases and J 4 bases; nucleotides not matched to a gene: 12. This CDR3 has 17 amino acids. Here the CDR3 reads CASSLGFQTGVEYEQYF. The CDR3 DNA reads as TGCGCCAGCAGCTTGGGATTCCAGACAGGGGTAGAGTACGAGCAGTACTTC.

The J gene is TRBJ2-3, the V gene TRBV20-1; D could derive from TRBD1 or TRBD2 (5 bases each). Germline-derived CDR1 and CDR2 are DFQATT and SNEGSKA (reference sequence). Deletions cut 6 bases from V and 2 bases from J, with 18 bases between. The CDR3 runs 15 residues. The CDR3 sequence is CSAPLVGEYTDTQYF. The CDR3 DNA is TGCAGTGCCCCGTTGGTGGGGGAATACACAGATACGCAGTATTTT.

The chain is built from TRBV10-3 and TRBJ1-1; D uncertain. CDR1 and CDR2 from the germline V gene are ENHRY and SYGVKD. CDR3 length equals 13 residues. Trimming cost V 7 bases and J 1 base, with 10 bases left between them. The CDR3 loop reads CAITRDGNTEAFF. The CDR3 region has the DNA TGTGCCATCACACGGGATGGGAACACTGAAGCTTTCTTT.

The chain employs TRBV3-1 and TRBJ1-5; no clear D. Germline CDR1 is LGHDT and CDR2 is YNNKEL (reference sequence). Trimming pared 0 bases from V and 1 base from J, leaving 4 bases between. This CDR3 has 14 residues. The CDR3 region is CASSQDGSNQPQHF. As DNA, the CDR3 is TGTGCCAGCAGCCAAGACGGCAGCAATCAGCCCCAGCATTTT.

The gene calls are TRBV27 and TRBJ1-2, with 8 bases fitting TRBD1. The CDR3 runs 13 residues. Germline CDR1 and CDR2: MNHEY and SMNVEV (reference sequence). The V gene end was trimmed by 4 bases and the J gene end by 6 bases; junction bases not matched to a gene: 4. CDR3 sequence: CASSSRDRNGYTF. CDR3 nucleotide sequence: TGTGCCAGCAGTTCCCGGGACAGGAATGGCTACACCTTC.

To note about this clonotype: A much larger clone differs by one base, so this may be a read error. In DNA, the CDR3 is TGTGCCAGCAGTTTAAACTACTCCTACGAGCAGTACTTC. Its protein product is CASSLNYSYEQYF. This chain uses TRBV28 with TRBJ2-5; D not certain. The tail of the sequence fits TRBJ2-7 better, so the J call may be wrong. Germline-derived CDR1 and CDR2 are MDHEN and SYDVKM. The CDR3 runs 13 residues.

The chain carries TRBV7-9 and TRBJ2-3; no definite D call. Between the trimmed V and J ends, which lost 4 bases and 3 bases, there was a span of 14 bases. The CDR3 has 15 amino acids. Germline loops: CDR1 SEHNR, CDR2 FQNEAQ (reference sequence). CDR3 sequence: CASSSARVGTDTQYF. CDR3 nucleotide sequence: TGTGCCAGCAGCTCAGCCCGGGTGGGGACAGATACGCAGTATTTT. The whole variable domain, remainder taken from reference TRBV7-9 and TRBJ2-3, is DTGVSQNPRHKITKRGQNVTFRCDPISEHNRLYWYRQTLGQGPEFLTYFQNEAQLEKSRLLSDRFSAERPKGSFSTLEIQRTEQGDSAMYLCASSSARVGTDTQYFGPGTRLTVL.

V is TRBV7-6 and J is TRBJ2-4; perhaps TRBD1 as D (5 bases). The last part of the DNA fits TRBJ2-7 better; the J call may be wrong. The CDR3 loop spans 14 amino acids. Germline V lookup: CDR1 SGHVS, CDR2 FNYEAQ. CDR3 DNA sequence: TGTGCCAGCAGCTTAGCGCAGGGTACCTACGAGCAGTACTTC. This codes for CASSLAQGTYEQYF.